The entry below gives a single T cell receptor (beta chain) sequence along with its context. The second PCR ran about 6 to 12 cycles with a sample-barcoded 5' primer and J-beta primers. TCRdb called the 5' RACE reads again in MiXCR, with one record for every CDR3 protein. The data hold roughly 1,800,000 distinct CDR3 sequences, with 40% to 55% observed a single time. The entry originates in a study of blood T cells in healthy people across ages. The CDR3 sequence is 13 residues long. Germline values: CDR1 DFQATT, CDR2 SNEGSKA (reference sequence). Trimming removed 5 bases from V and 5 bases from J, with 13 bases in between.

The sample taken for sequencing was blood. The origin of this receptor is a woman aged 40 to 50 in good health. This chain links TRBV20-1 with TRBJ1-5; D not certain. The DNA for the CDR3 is TGCAGTGCTGGAACAAACGACGATCAGCCCCAGCATTTT. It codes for CSAGTNDDQPQHF.